A selection of T cell receptor beta chains follows, all from one sample in a study of patients and donors after allogeneic stem cell transplantation. TCRdb analysed the RT-PCR reads with MiXCR anew, one entry per CDR3 protein. The sample yields around 150,000 distinct CDR3 sequences, 37% seen once. The sequencing input was blood, either unsorted or a sorted T cell fraction (not recorded which). The receptors stem from a human donor who was either an allogeneic HSCT recipient or a stem cell or donor lymphocyte infusion donor (not recorded which). It is not recorded whose cells these are; they may come from a transplant donor. Each CDR3 is given with its conserved first and last residue. Each record gives: V gene, J gene, D gene, clone size, CDR3 DNA, CDR3 protein. The D gene is left open where the match is weak. Clone size appears in some rows only: once, few, many, or a class for an expanded clone.

TRBV4-3,TRBJ2-7,-,few,TGCGCCAGCAGCCAAGGAGCCTATTCCTACGAGCAGTACTTC,CASSQGAYSYEQYF
TRBV5-5,TRBJ1-1,TRBD1,-,TGTGCCAGCAGGGCAGGGGGCGCAACTGAAGCTTTCTTT,CASRAGGATEAFF
TRBV10-3,TRBJ1-3,TRBD1,-,TGTGCCATCAGTGTGAGGGGGACAGTAGCTTCAGACTCTGGAAACACCATATATTTT,CAISVRGTVASDSGNTIYF
TRBV7-9,TRBJ2-2,-,-,TGTGCCAGCCCACCGGGACCGAGGAACACCGGGGAGCTGTTTTTT,CASPPGPRNTGELFF
TRBV6-5,TRBJ1-6,-,-,TGTGCCAGCAGTTCCCAGGGCCATAATTCACCCCTCCACTTT,CASSSQGHNSPLHF
TRBV10-3,TRBJ1-1,-,-,TGTGCCATCAGTGAGTGGGCCAGTGAAGCTTTCTTT,CAISEWASEAFF
TRBV12-3/TRBV12-4,TRBJ1-5,-,-,TGTGCCAGCAGTTGGGCTGGGGGCAGCAATCAGCCCCAGCATTTT,CASSWAGGSNQPQHF
TRBV7-6,TRBJ1-1,TRBD1,few,TGTGCCAGCAGCTTAAACTCCAGGGGGCACAGGACTGAAGCTTTCTTT,CASSLNSRGHRTEAFF
TRBV4-2,TRBJ2-2,TRBD2,few,TGTGCCAGCAGCCAATCCCTAGCGGGGGCCCTCACCGGGGAGCTGTTTTTT,CASSQSLAGALTGELFF
TRBV18,TRBJ1-6,TRBD1,-,TGTGCCAGCTCACCACTGGATTCGGGACAGAGCTCCTATAATTCACCCCTCCACTTT,CASSPLDSGQSSYNSPLHF
TRBV5-6,TRBJ2-2,TRBD2,once,TGTGCCAGCAGCGAGGGGCTAGCGGGGGAAACCGGGGAGCTGTTTTTT,CASSEGLAGETGELFF
TRBV10-3,TRBJ1-1,-,few,TGTGCCATCAGTGAACTTGGAGACTCAGAGAGCACTGAAGCTTTCTTT,CAISELGDSESTEAFF
TRBV12-3/TRBV12-4,TRBJ1-1,-,-,TGTGCCAGCACCGTCCGGGCCCGGAGGACTGAAGCTTTCTTT,CASTVRARRTEAFF
TRBV7-8,TRBJ1-2,-,many,TGTGCCAGCAGCTTAGCGGGATCGGAAGCCTTTATTGGCTACACCTTC,CASSLAGSEAFIGYTF
TRBV29-1,TRBJ1-1,-,few,TGCAGCGTTGTGGGGGGTTCGGGCACTGAAGCTTTCTTT,CSVVGGSGTEAFF
TRBV12-3/TRBV12-4,TRBJ1-2,-,few,TGTGCCAGCAGTTCCAGGGACACTAAAAAGATGACTAACTATGGCTACACCTTC,CASSSRDTKKMTNYGYTF